This T cell receptor (beta chain) appears in the sequencing data of a study of cytomegalovirus exposure and HLA in healthy donors. Per the germline V gene, CDR1 is MDHEN and CDR2 is SYDVKM. This CDR3 spans 15 amino acids. The V end lost 7 bases, the J end lost 0 bases, and 15 bases lay between the germline ends. Details on this clone: Its antigen is still unknown.

60 Vbeta and 13 Jbeta primers were used in PCR. The protocol was immunoSEQ multiplex PCR, while the TCRdb copy is restricted to in-frame clones and leaves out a portion. The profile shows about 190,000 clones, about 80% of them singletons. Points from the study as a whole: CMV serostatus alone was available as immune exposure information. In a later analysis, compared with equally common non-associated chains, HLA-associated beta chains were more expanded. Later genetic work tied a missense DCLRE1C variant to beta-chain V and J trimming. Earlier analysis looked at TCR beta V segments, and most were productive about 90% or about 30% of the time.

The sequenced sample consisted of PBMCs. The genes are TRBV28 and TRBJ1-1, with D possibly being TRBD1 (5 bases). The source of this sequence is a woman aged 25 to 39 in good health and CMV-seronegative. The CDR3 spells CASKRRGGMNTEAFF. CDR3 nucleotides: TGTGCCAGCAAGAGGCGGGGGGGAATGAACACTGAAGCTTTCTTT.